Listed below are T cell receptor beta chains from one sample, sequenced in a study of OX40 agonist ivuxolimab in advanced cancers. The table came from immunoSEQ multiplex PCR; TCRdb's copy has only in-frame clones and leaves some out. The repertoire holds around 49,000 clones, around 79% seen once, with over 7% in the top ten. Sequencing used CD4+ or CD8+ T cells sorted from blood, obtained in a trial of the OX40 agonist ivuxolimab. Every receptor here comes from an adult with an advanced solid tumor such as melanoma, head and neck, liver or kidney cancer. CDR3s include the opening cysteine and the closing phenylalanine or tryptophan. The D gene is left open where the match is weak. The size field is filled for only some rows; it gives once, few, many or a size class.

clone_size	j_call	d_call	v_call	cdr3_aa	cdr3_nt
few	TRBJ1-1	NA	TRBV2	CASSQQAMNTEAFF	TGTGCCAGCAGTCAGCAGGCAATGAACACTGAAGCTTTCTTT
NA	TRBJ2-7	TRBD2	TRBV6-5	CASSPNLAGGYEQYF	TGTGCCAGCAGCCCGAATCTAGCGGGAGGCTACGAGCAGTACTTC
NA	TRBJ2-6	NA	TRBV5-5	CASSSGSPGANVLTF	TGTGCCAGCAGCAGTGGCTCCCCTGGGGCCAACGTCCTGACTTTC
once	TRBJ2-1	NA	TRBV5-8	CANNEQFF	TGTGCCAATAATGAGCAGTTCTTC
few	TRBJ1-5	NA	TRBV19	CASSTGLSFNQPQHF	TGTGCCAGTAGTACGGGACTTTCGTTCAATCAGCCCCAGCATTTT
NA	TRBJ2-2	TRBD2	TRBV9	CASSTGLAGGVTGELFF	TGTGCCAGCAGCACGGGACTAGCGGGAGGTGTCACCGGGGAGCTGTTTTTT
NA	TRBJ2-7	TRBD1	TRBV23-1	CASSHRTGTRNREQYF	TGCGCCAGCAGTCACAGGACAGGTACTCGGAATAGGGAGCAGTACTTC
NA	TRBJ1-2	NA	TRBV30	CAWSVRGLGGYTF	TGTGCCTGGAGTGTACGTGGGTTAGGCGGCTACACCTTC
NA	TRBJ2-5	NA	TRBV30	CAWSAKETQYF	TGTGCCTGGAGTGCGAAAGAGACCCAGTACTTC
NA	TRBJ2-5	NA	TRBV5-1	CASSLALGETQYF	TGCGCCAGCAGCTTGGCGCTCGGGGAGACCCAGTACTTC
NA	TRBJ2-3	NA	TRBV4-3	CASSQLGGGPTDTQYF	TGCGCCAGCAGCCAACTGGGGGGAGGCCCCACAGATACGCAGTATTTT
NA	TRBJ2-1	TRBD1	TRBV5-5	CASSGTGGPMGNEQFF	TGTGCCAGCAGCGGGACAGGTGGGCCGATGGGAAATGAGCAGTTCTTC
once	TRBJ1-3	TRBD1	TRBV2	CASSASGTGNLGNTIYF	TGTGCCAGCAGTGCCTCCGGGACAGGGAATCTTGGAAACACCATATATTTT
NA	TRBJ2-3	NA	TRBV11-2	CASSPSVGVQGEDTQYF	TGTGCCAGCAGTCCAAGCGTGGGAGTTCAGGGTGAGGATACGCAGTATTTT
NA	TRBJ2-3	NA	TRBV19	CASSMGNGPDTQYF	TGTGCCAGTAGCATGGGGAACGGGCCAGATACGCAGTATTTT
NA	TRBJ2-1	NA	TRBV4-1	CASSLMTLLRSHEQFF	TGCGCCAGCAGCCTAATGACTCTTCTGAGGTCCCATGAGCAGTTCTTC
NA	TRBJ1-5	TRBD1	TRBV9	CASSATGGDQPQHF	TGTGCCAGCAGCGCGACAGGGGGAGATCAGCCCCAGCATTTT
NA	TRBJ2-5	NA	TRBV2	CASEGGQETQYF	TGTGCCAGCGAAGGCGGCCAAGAGACCCAGTACTTC
NA	TRBJ2-5	NA	TRBV5-1	CASSFGVGETQYF	TGCGCCAGCAGCTTTGGGGTTGGGGAGACCCAGTACTTC
NA	TRBJ1-1	NA	TRBV19	CASSINTEAFF	TGTGCCAGTAGTATCAACACTGAAGCTTTCTTT
NA	TRBJ2-1	TRBD2	TRBV4-3	CASSQDWLAGRNEQFF	TGCGCCAGCAGCCAAGATTGGCTAGCGGGAAGGAATGAGCAGTTCTTC
NA	TRBJ1-4	TRBD1	TRBV18	CASSTGGQGPEKLFF	TGTGCCAGCTCAACGGGGGGACAGGGGCCTGAAAAACTGTTTTTT
NA	TRBJ1-2	TRBD1	TRBV7-2	CASSSRQGVEYRYTF	TGTGCCAGCAGCTCTAGACAGGGGGTGGAATACCGCTACACCTTC
NA	TRBJ1-2	NA	TRBV6-5	CASNYSSHGYTF	TGTGCCAGCAACTATAGCTCCCATGGCTACACCTTC
NA	TRBJ1-3	NA	TRBV5-1	CASSLGSGTATPGNTIYF	TGCGCCAGCAGCCTGGGATCTGGGACGGCAACGCCTGGAAACACCATATATTTT
NA	TRBJ1-2	TRBD1	TRBV4-3	CASSQGTGTGGRGYTF	TGCGCCAGCAGCCAAGGGACCGGGACAGGGGGCCGGGGCTACACCTTC
once	TRBJ2-7	NA	TRBV10-3	CAISEIFQGSDYEQYF	TGTGCCATCAGTGAGATTTTCCAGGGGTCGGACTACGAGCAGTACTTC
NA	TRBJ1-4	NA	TRBV4-3	CASSQEPLHVGLGTNEKLFF	TGCGCCAGCAGCCAAGAACCCCTCCACGTCGGGTTAGGGACTAATGAAAAACTGTTTTTT
NA	TRBJ1-2	TRBD1	TRBV29-1	CSVEDRGTGLWTF	TGCAGCGTTGAAGATCGGGGGACAGGTCTCTGGACCTTC
NA	TRBJ2-3	NA	TRBV2	CASSPGTIGDTQYF	TGTGCCAGCAGTCCCGGGACGATAGGGGATACGCAGTATTTT
NA	TRBJ2-3	NA	TRBV10-3	CAISGLGRTDTQYF	TGTGCCATCAGTGGTCTCGGCCGCACAGATACGCAGTATTTT
NA	TRBJ2-1	TRBD1	TRBV5-6	CASSSGTGFRNEQFF	TGTGCCAGCAGCTCCGGGACAGGGTTTAGGAATGAGCAGTTCTTC
NA	TRBJ1-5	NA	TRBV4-1	CASSQVGLGQPQHF	TGCGCCAGCAGCCAAGTCGGGTTAGGGCAGCCCCAGCATTTT
NA	TRBJ1-5	NA	TRBV19	CASSIGGGFQPQHF	TGTGCCAGTAGTATAGGGGGAGGCTTTCAGCCCCAGCATTTT
NA	TRBJ2-7	TRBD2	TRBV30	CAWSPGLGYYEQYF	TGTGCCTGGAGTCCGGGACTAGGGTATTACGAGCAGTACTTC
few	TRBJ1-3	NA	TRBV4-1	CASSQGAGPGNTIYF	TGCGCCAGCAGCCAGGGGGCAGGCCCTGGAAACACCATATATTTT
NA	TRBJ2-5	TRBD1	TRBV15	CATSSRTGEFETQYF	TGTGCCACCAGCAGTAGGACAGGGGAGTTTGAGACCCAGTACTTC
NA	TRBJ1-6	NA	TRBV15	CATSRDPGTDNSPLHF	TGTGCCACCAGCAGAGATCCGGGGACGGACAATTCACCCCTCCACTTT
once	TRBJ2-1	TRBD2	TRBV9	CASSAVTSGDNEQFF	TGTGCCAGCAGCGCCGTGACTAGCGGGGATAATGAGCAGTTCTTC
NA	TRBJ2-4	NA	TRBV19	CASSALGGAKNIQYF	TGTGCCAGTAGTGCACTCGGGGGAGCCAAAAACATTCAGTACTTC
NA	TRBJ2-3	TRBD1	TRBV6-4	CASSSGQGYTDTQYF	TGTGCCAGCAGTAGCGGACAGGGATATACAGATACGCAGTATTTT
NA	TRBJ1-2	TRBD1	TRBV19	CASNPGGQINYGYTF	TGTGCCAGTAACCCTGGGGGACAGATTAACTATGGCTACACCTTC
NA	TRBJ2-5	NA	TRBV5-5	CASSGGAQETQYF	TGTGCCAGCAGTGGTGGGGCCCAAGAGACCCAGTACTTC
NA	TRBJ2-7	TRBD1	TRBV2	CASRGTGGQGEQYF	TGTGCCAGCAGGGGAACAGGGGGCCAGGGAGAGCAGTACTTC
NA	TRBJ1-2	TRBD1	TRBV4-3	CASSQPGQGYGYTF	TGCGCCAGCAGCCAACCGGGACAGGGCTATGGCTACACCTTC
NA	TRBJ2-3	NA	TRBV7-9	CASSSRHSTDTQYF	TGTGCCAGCAGCTCCAGACACTCCACAGATACGCAGTATTTT
once	TRBJ2-7	NA	TRBV18	CASSPPQGVYAYEQYF	TGTGCCAGCTCACCACCACAGGGTGTTTACGCCTACGAGCAGTACTTC
NA	TRBJ2-7	NA	TRBV6-5	CASSYSSDHYEQYF	TGTGCCAGCAGTTACTCAAGCGATCACTACGAGCAGTACTTC
NA	TRBJ1-1	NA	TRBV5-5	CASSLDWGRNTEAFF	TGTGCCAGCAGCTTGGACTGGGGGCGGAACACTGAAGCTTTCTTT
few	TRBJ1-2	NA	TRBV6-5	CASSYSLGADGYTF	TGTGCCAGCAGTTACTCGTTGGGGGCTGATGGCTACACCTTC
NA	TRBJ2-7	TRBD2	TRBV30	CAWSARDYLNYEQYF	TGTGCCTGGAGTGCCCGGGACTACTTAAACTACGAGCAGTACTTC